These T cell receptor beta chains were read from a single sample in a study of T cells in Graves' hyperthyroidism and ophthalmopathy. TCRdb redid the calling of the multiplex PCR reads with MiXCR, one entry per CDR3 protein. The sample has 250,000 to 350,000 distinct CDR3 sequences; roughly 17% are singletons. The sample taken for sequencing was blood. The receptors were gathered from a man aged 30-40 years with Graves' hyperthyroidism. CDR3s include the opening cysteine and the closing phenylalanine or tryptophan. A D gene is named only where the DNA matches it firmly. Rows may omit the clone size; those that give it use once, few, many or a size class.

TRBD1,TRBV5-1,TRBJ2-7,few,TGCGCCAGCAGCTTGGGGGGGACAGGGGGCCACGAGCAGTACTTC,CASSLGGTGGHEQYF
-,TRBV6-1,TRBJ2-5,many,TGTGCCAGCGCAAGTGGGCCAGACCAAGAGACCCAGTACTTC,CASASGPDQETQYF
TRBD1,TRBV12-3/TRBV12-4,TRBJ1-4,-,TGTGCCAGCAGGCAGGGGGCCAGAGAAAAACTGTTTTTT,CASRQGAREKLFF
TRBD2,TRBV5-1,TRBJ2-7,few,TGCGCCAGCAGCTTGGCCCGCCAACTAGCGGGGGGCTACGAGCAGTACTTC,CASSLARQLAGGYEQYF
-,TRBV28,TRBJ1-5,-,TGTGCCAGCAGTTTGGGGAGGGGGACGAGCAATCAGCCCCAGCATTTT,CASSLGRGTSNQPQHF
-,TRBV20-1,TRBJ2-1,few,TGCAGTGCTAGTGGGTGGGCAAATGAGCAGTTCTTC,CSASGWANEQFF
-,TRBV20-1,TRBJ1-4,-,TGCAGTGCTACCAGGGGAAACGAAAAACTGTTTTTT,CSATRGNEKLFF
TRBD2,TRBV20-1,TRBJ2-1,-,TGCAGTGCTAGGGCTAGCGGGAGGGTTAGTGAGCAGTTCTTC,CSARASGRVSEQFF
TRBD2,TRBV6-1,TRBJ2-2,-,TGTGCCAGTGGAGAAACTAGCGGCACCGGGGAGCTGTTTTTT,CASGETSGTGELFF
TRBD2,TRBV4-2,TRBJ2-3,-,TGTGCCAGCAGCCAAGAGGGGCTAGCGGGAGTTCCAGATACGCAGTATTTT,CASSQEGLAGVPDTQYF
TRBD1,TRBV7-2,TRBJ1-1,many,TGTGCCAGCAGCCACCACACAGGGGACTATAACACTGAAGCTTTCTTT,CASSHHTGDYNTEAFF
TRBD1,TRBV5-1,TRBJ2-3,many,TGCGCCAGCAGCTTTGGGCCGACTGAGGGGGCCCCGCAGTATTTT,CASSFGPTEGAPQYF
-,TRBV5-1,TRBJ2-7,few,TGCGCCAGCAGCTTGGCCGGGGCTCCCTACGAGCAGTACTTC,CASSLAGAPYEQYF
-,TRBV24-1,TRBJ2-6,few,TGTGCCACCAGTGATCCGAGATCTGGGGCCAACGTCCTGACTTTC,CATSDPRSGANVLTF
TRBD2,TRBV5-6,TRBJ2-1,many,TGTGCCAGCAGCTTGGATGTGGGAGGGGATTACAATGAGCAGTTCTTC,CASSLDVGGDYNEQFF
-,TRBV6-2/TRBV6-3,TRBJ2-1,many,TGTGCCAGCAGTTACTCAGCCTATGAGCAGTTCTTC,CASSYSAYEQFF
-,TRBV2,TRBJ2-5,many,TGTGCCAGCAGTTATACCGGGGAGACCCAGTACTTC,CASSYTGETQYF
-,TRBV20-1,TRBJ1-2,many,TGCAGTGCTAGTTATCTCGCCGCGAACTATGGCTACACCTTC,CSASYLAANYGYTF
TRBD1,TRBV12-3/TRBV12-4,TRBJ2-1,few,TGTGCCAGCAGTGGGACAGGGATCTACAATGAGCAGTTCTTC,CASSGTGIYNEQFF
-,TRBV6-1,TRBJ1-3,few,TGTGCCAGCAGTCGGGACTTTTCCTCTGGAAACACCATATATTTT,CASSRDFSSGNTIYF
-,TRBV19,TRBJ2-7,few,TGTGCCAGTACCTCCGGGCCGGCATACGAGCAGTACTTC,CASTSGPAYEQYF
TRBD2,TRBV11-3,TRBJ2-7,few,TGTGCCAGCAGCCTCATGGCGGGAGCGCGAGGTAGTGAGCAGTACTTC,CASSLMAGARGSEQYF
TRBD1,TRBV25-1,TRBJ1-1,few,TGTGCCAGCAGTGATCCAGGGGGTTGGACTGAAGCTTTCTTT,CASSDPGGWTEAFF
TRBD1,TRBV9,TRBJ2-3,-,TGTGCCAGCAGCGTCTGGACAGGGTACAGCACAGATACGCAGTATTTT,CASSVWTGYSTDTQYF
TRBD2,TRBV4-1,TRBJ2-3,-,TGCGCCAGCAGCCAAGCCGGGAGGGTTACAGATACGCAGTATTTT,CASSQAGRVTDTQYF
TRBD2,TRBV3-1,TRBJ2-5,many,TGTGCCAGCAGCTTGACTAGCTGGGAGACCCAGTACTTC,CASSLTSWETQYF
-,TRBV12-3/TRBV12-4,TRBJ2-6,many,TGTGCCAGCAGTTGGACAGCTGGGGCCAACGTCCTGACTTTC,CASSWTAGANVLTF
-,TRBV12-3/TRBV12-4,TRBJ1-2,-,TGTGCCAGCAGTTTGGCAGACCGATATGGCTACACCTTC,CASSLADRYGYTF
-,TRBV5-1,TRBJ2-1,-,TGCGCCAGCAGCTTCTTTAATAACAATGAGCAGTTCTTC,CASSFFNNNEQFF
-,TRBV6-5,TRBJ1-1,many,TGTGCCAGCAGTTACGCCTTCCCCCCCGCACAGGGAGACGCTTTCTTT,CASSYAFPPAQGDAFF
TRBD1,TRBV27,TRBJ1-1,few,TGTGCCAGCAGTTTGAGGTCGGACAGGGAACTGAACACTGAAGCTTTCTTT,CASSLRSDRELNTEAFF
-,TRBV2,TRBJ2-7,few,TGTGCCAGCAGCGATGTGACGAGGACCTACGAGCAGTACTTC,CASSDVTRTYEQYF
TRBD1,TRBV6-1,TRBJ2-1,many,TGTGCCAGCAGACACAGGGGGCTCGGAAATGAGCAGTTCTTC,CASRHRGLGNEQFF
-,TRBV13,TRBJ2-1,many,TGTGCCAGCAGCTCCGGGGGCTACAATGAGCAGTTCTTC,CASSSGGYNEQFF
-,TRBV20-1,TRBJ2-1,-,TGCAGTGCTAGGCAACAGGTAATCGATGAGCAGTTCTTC,CSARQQVIDEQFF
-,TRBV6-1,TRBJ1-5,many,TGTGCCAGCAGTCCACTCAGGGGTACACAGCCCCAGCATTTT,CASSPLRGTQPQHF
TRBD2,TRBV5-1,TRBJ2-2,-,TGCGCCAGCAGCTGGACTAGTGGGGGAAACACCGGGGAGCTGTTTTTT,CASSWTSGGNTGELFF
TRBD1,TRBV4-1,TRBJ1-1,-,TGCGCCAGCAGCCAAAAATCTCTATACGCGGGACAGATTGGGGGAGACACTGAAGCTTTCTTT,CASSQKSLYAGQIGGDTEAFF
-,TRBV2,TRBJ2-1,many,TGTGCCAGCGTCGTGCTGGGGTGGGATGAGCAGTTCTTC,CASVVLGWDEQFF
-,TRBV6-1,TRBJ2-2,many,TGTGCCAGCAGCTCTACCGGGGAGCTGTTTTTT,CASSSTGELFF